This TCR beta chain was captured by sequencing in a study of blood T cell repertoires in COVID-19. Study as a whole: PBMCs, B-cell-depleted T cells, or T cells provided the cDNA or gDNA that made up the material.

The germline V and J ends were trimmed by 6 bases and 8 bases, with 16 bases remaining between them. Germline V gene sequence: CDR1 SEHNR, CDR2 FQNEAQ (reference sequence). The CDR3 sequence is 13 residues long. Sequencing was performed with immunoSEQ multiplex PCR; in TCRdb, only in-frame clones are kept and a portion is missing. The repertoire includes approximately 150,000 clones, roughly 87% of them detected once, and about 4% sits in the top ten. The origin of this receptor is a woman in her sixties with active or convalescent COVID-19. Sequences were obtained from peripheral blood. The chain couples TRBV7-9 to TRBJ1-2, with D maybe TRBD1 (6 bases). The CDR3: CASSLPEQGGYTF. The CDR3 nucleotides are TGTGCCAGCAGTTTACCGGAACAGGGAGGCTACACCTTC.